Listed below are T cell receptor beta chains from one sample, sequenced in a study of cytomegalovirus exposure and HLA in healthy donors. TCRdb's table, derived via immunoSEQ multiplex PCR, lists solely in-frame clones and lacks some. The repertoire includes 150,000 or so clones, over 60% of them detected once, and 3% to 3.5% sits in the top ten. Material: PBMCs. The source of these receptors is a male donor in good health and CMV-seronegative. CDR3s include the opening cysteine and the closing phenylalanine or tryptophan. Fields, in order: V gene, D gene, clone size, J gene, CDR3 DNA, CDR3 protein. The D gene is left open where the match is weak. Rows may omit the clone size; those that give it use once, few, many or a size class.

V gene: TRBV9; D gene: TRBD2; clone size: .; J gene: TRBJ2-2; CDR3 DNA: TGTGCCAGCAGCGCGGCGGGGGGGCCGAACACCGGGGAGCTGTTTTTT; CDR3 protein: CASSAAGGPNTGELFF
V gene: TRBV7-9; D gene: .; clone size: .; J gene: TRBJ1-1; CDR3 DNA: TGTTCCAGCAGCTTTGAGTTAAGAGATGAAGCTTTCTTT; CDR3 protein: CSSSFELRDEAFF
V gene: TRBV7-7; D gene: .; clone size: .; J gene: TRBJ2-3; CDR3 DNA: TGTGCTAGCAGTTCCTCCGTCGGTAGCACAGATACGCAGTATTTT; CDR3 protein: CASSSSVGSTDTQYF
V gene: TRBV5-1; D gene: .; clone size: .; J gene: TRBJ2-7; CDR3 DNA: TGCGCCAGCAGCTCCCAACTGTACGAGCAGTACTTC; CDR3 protein: CASSSQLYEQYF
V gene: TRBV2; D gene: .; clone size: .; J gene: TRBJ1-2; CDR3 DNA: TGTGCCAGCAGTGGACAGGTTGTTGGCTACACCTTC; CDR3 protein: CASSGQVVGYTF
V gene: TRBV7-2; D gene: .; clone size: .; J gene: TRBJ2-1; CDR3 DNA: TGTGCCAGCAGCTTAGTAGCAGGGGTCATTTACAATGAGCAGTTCTTC; CDR3 protein: CASSLVAGVIYNEQFF
V gene: TRBV19; D gene: .; clone size: once; J gene: TRBJ2-7; CDR3 DNA: TGTGCCAGTAGCCTCGGGGTGGGAGGCTCCTACGAGCAGTACTTC; CDR3 protein: CASSLGVGGSYEQYF
V gene: TRBV2; D gene: TRBD1; clone size: .; J gene: TRBJ1-5; CDR3 DNA: TGTGCCAGCAGGGGGACAGGCAATCAGCCCCAGCATTTT; CDR3 protein: CASRGTGNQPQHF
V gene: TRBV30; D gene: .; clone size: .; J gene: TRBJ1-5; CDR3 DNA: TGTGCCTGGAGTTCTCAACAGGGTTCCCAGCCCCAGCATTTT; CDR3 protein: CAWSSQQGSQPQHF
V gene: TRBV18; D gene: TRBD2; clone size: .; J gene: TRBJ2-7; CDR3 DNA: TGTGCCAGCTCTTGGACTAGCGAGGGCGAGCAGTACTTC; CDR3 protein: CASSWTSEGEQYF
V gene: TRBV7-3; D gene: .; clone size: .; J gene: TRBJ1-6; CDR3 DNA: TGTGCCAGCAGCTTATCCAAGAGCTCCTATAATTCACCCCTCCACTTT; CDR3 protein: CASSLSKSSYNSPLHF
V gene: TRBV7-9; D gene: TRBD1; clone size: once; J gene: TRBJ2-5; CDR3 DNA: TGTGCCAGCAGCTTAGCGACAGGGGATCAAGAGACCCAGTACTTC; CDR3 protein: CASSLATGDQETQYF
V gene: TRBV28; D gene: TRBD1; clone size: .; J gene: TRBJ1-2; CDR3 DNA: TGTGCCACCGCCGCCAGGGGGCGGAACTATGGCTACACCTTC; CDR3 protein: CATAARGRNYGYTF
V gene: TRBV2; D gene: TRBD1; clone size: few; J gene: TRBJ1-6; CDR3 DNA: TGTGCCAGCACCCAGGGGGGCCCCGTGGGTTCACCCCTCCACTTT; CDR3 protein: CASTQGGPVGSPLHF
V gene: TRBV14; D gene: .; clone size: .; J gene: TRBJ1-2; CDR3 DNA: TGTGCCAGCAGCCCCTCCCGGGGGGGCTACACCTTC; CDR3 protein: CASSPSRGGYTF
V gene: TRBV7-2; D gene: TRBD1; clone size: once; J gene: TRBJ2-7; CDR3 DNA: TGTGCCAGCAGCTCCCAACGACAGGGGCCCTTCGGGGCCGAGCAGTACTTC; CDR3 protein: CASSSQRQGPFGAEQYF
V gene: TRBV5-6; D gene: .; clone size: .; J gene: TRBJ1-1; CDR3 DNA: TGTGCCAGCAGCTTCGTTGACAGAGAAGCTTTCTTT; CDR3 protein: CASSFVDREAFF
V gene: TRBV5-1; D gene: TRBD2; clone size: .; J gene: TRBJ2-1; CDR3 DNA: TGCGCCAGCAGCCCCCTCGCGGGGGGCCCCAATGAGCAGTTCTTC; CDR3 protein: CASSPLAGGPNEQFF
V gene: TRBV29-1; D gene: TRBD2; clone size: .; J gene: TRBJ2-3; CDR3 DNA: TGCAGCGTTGGAGGGGGGCGGGGGGCAGATACGCAGTATTTT; CDR3 protein: CSVGGGRGADTQYF
V gene: TRBV4-3; D gene: TRBD2; clone size: once; J gene: TRBJ2-7; CDR3 DNA: TGCGCCAGCAGCCAAGGGGTGAATAGCGGGGTCTACGAGCAGTACTTC; CDR3 protein: CASSQGVNSGVYEQYF
V gene: TRBV27; D gene: TRBD1; clone size: .; J gene: TRBJ2-7; CDR3 DNA: TGTGCCAGCAGTTTACGCGGGACAGGGGAATACGAGCAGTACTTC; CDR3 protein: CASSLRGTGEYEQYF
V gene: TRBV19; D gene: TRBD1; clone size: .; J gene: TRBJ1-4; CDR3 DNA: TGTGCCAGTAGCCTTACAGGGGTACGGGAAAAACTGTTTTTT; CDR3 protein: CASSLTGVREKLFF
V gene: TRBV7-9; D gene: .; clone size: few; J gene: TRBJ1-5; CDR3 DNA: TGTGCCAGCAGCTTAGCAGGGGCAAATCAGCCCCAGCATTTT; CDR3 protein: CASSLAGANQPQHF